These T cell receptor beta chains were read from a single sample in a study of T cell responses to AZD1222 COVID-19 vaccine. Generated by immunoSEQ multiplex PCR, the TCRdb table keeps only in-frame clones and is missing some. The data show about 160,000 clones, roughly 88% seen once. The sequencing used peripheral blood, collected 28 days after the second AZD1222 dose. These receptors came from an adult who received the AZD1222 COVID-19 vaccine. CDR3s include the opening cysteine and the closing phenylalanine or tryptophan. The D gene is left open where the match is weak. Some rows mark clone size as missing; the rest say once, few, many or name a class of expanded clone.

j_call: TRBJ2-5; clone_size: NA; d_call: TRBD2; v_call: TRBV3-1/TRBV3-2; cdr3_aa: CASSHPGLAGETQYF; cdr3_nt: TGTGCCAGCAGCCACCCGGGACTAGCTGGGGAGACCCAGTACTTC
j_call: TRBJ1-2; clone_size: NA; d_call: NA; v_call: TRBV28; cdr3_aa: CASSLVGVPNYGYTF; cdr3_nt: TGTGCCAGCAGTTTAGTCGGGGTCCCGAACTATGGCTACACCTTC
j_call: TRBJ1-2; clone_size: NA; d_call: NA; v_call: TRBV7-8; cdr3_aa: CASSSNRDFVGYGYTF; cdr3_nt: TGTGCCAGCAGCTCAAATCGGGACTTCGTGGGGTATGGCTACACCTTC
j_call: TRBJ1-4; clone_size: NA; d_call: NA; v_call: TRBV4-3; cdr3_aa: CASSQDRPNEKLFF; cdr3_nt: TGCGCCAGCAGCCAAGATCGGCCAAATGAAAAACTGTTTTTT
j_call: TRBJ2-7; clone_size: NA; d_call: NA; v_call: TRBV11-2; cdr3_aa: CASSLNGYEQYF; cdr3_nt: TGTGCCAGCAGTTTAAATGGCTACGAGCAGTACTTC
j_call: TRBJ1-1; clone_size: NA; d_call: TRBD1; v_call: TRBV4-2; cdr3_aa: CASSQDQTGVVSEAFF; cdr3_nt: TGTGCCAGCAGCCAAGATCAGACAGGGGTAGTAAGTGAAGCTTTCTTT
j_call: TRBJ1-1; clone_size: NA; d_call: NA; v_call: TRBV19; cdr3_aa: CASIPSSALNTEAFF; cdr3_nt: TGTGCCAGTATCCCCTCCTCCGCCCTGAACACTGAAGCTTTCTTT
j_call: TRBJ1-4; clone_size: NA; d_call: TRBD1; v_call: TRBV7-9; cdr3_aa: CASSSGQGDEKLFF; cdr3_nt: TGTGCCAGCAGCTCGGGACAGGGTGATGAAAAACTGTTTTTT
j_call: TRBJ2-2; clone_size: NA; d_call: NA; v_call: TRBV19; cdr3_aa: CASSIRGTGELFF; cdr3_nt: TGTGCCAGTAGTATACGCGGCACCGGGGAGCTGTTTTTT
j_call: TRBJ1-3; clone_size: once; d_call: NA; v_call: TRBV15; cdr3_aa: CATSRVSGNTIYF; cdr3_nt: TGTGCCACCAGCAGGGTATCGGGAAACACCATATATTTT
j_call: TRBJ2-3; clone_size: NA; d_call: NA; v_call: TRBV24-1; cdr3_aa: CATSDPRSPISTDTQYF; cdr3_nt: TGTGCCACCAGTGATCCGAGGTCACCAATCTCCACAGATACGCAGTATTTT
j_call: TRBJ2-1; clone_size: NA; d_call: TRBD2; v_call: TRBV9; cdr3_aa: CASSTEWERGDNEQFF; cdr3_nt: TGTGCCAGCAGCACCGAATGGGAGCGGGGGGACAATGAGCAGTTCTTC
j_call: TRBJ2-3; clone_size: NA; d_call: NA; v_call: TRBV28; cdr3_aa: CASSPTGDTQYF; cdr3_nt: TGTGCCAGCAGCCCCACTGGAGATACGCAGTATTTT
j_call: TRBJ2-7; clone_size: NA; d_call: TRBD1; v_call: TRBV5-1; cdr3_aa: CASPGTGVSEQYF; cdr3_nt: TGCGCCAGTCCCGGGACAGGGGTCTCCGAGCAGTACTTC
j_call: TRBJ1-2; clone_size: NA; d_call: NA; v_call: TRBV5-6; cdr3_aa: CASSGQHYGYTF; cdr3_nt: TGTGCCAGCAGCGGACAGCACTATGGCTACACCTTC
j_call: TRBJ1-2; clone_size: once; d_call: NA; v_call: TRBV25-1; cdr3_aa: CASVPGGEGYTF; cdr3_nt: TGTGCCAGCGTCCCGGGGGGGGAGGGCTACACCTTC
j_call: TRBJ1-5; clone_size: NA; d_call: NA; v_call: TRBV2; cdr3_aa: CASRERGLNQPQHF; cdr3_nt: TGTGCCAGCAGGGAACGGGGTCTTAATCAGCCCCAGCATTTT
j_call: TRBJ2-2; clone_size: once; d_call: NA; v_call: TRBV6-6; cdr3_aa: CASSYPGGANTGELFF; cdr3_nt: TGTGCCAGCAGTTATCCGGGGGGCGCTAACACCGGGGAGCTGTTTTTT
j_call: TRBJ2-2; clone_size: NA; d_call: TRBD1; v_call: TRBV5-1; cdr3_aa: CASSVSGQGESTGELFF; cdr3_nt: TGCGCCAGCAGTGTATCGGGACAGGGGGAAAGCACCGGGGAGCTGTTTTTT
j_call: TRBJ2-7; clone_size: NA; d_call: NA; v_call: TRBV7-2; cdr3_aa: CASSLLATYEQYF; cdr3_nt: TGTGCCAGCAGCTTACTGGCTACCTACGAGCAGTACTTC
j_call: TRBJ2-1; clone_size: NA; d_call: NA; v_call: TRBV5-1; cdr3_aa: CASSLALGGSYNEQFF; cdr3_nt: TGCGCCAGCAGCTTAGCTTTGGGGGGATCCTACAATGAGCAGTTCTTC
j_call: TRBJ1-5; clone_size: NA; d_call: NA; v_call: TRBV30; cdr3_aa: CAGALTAEQPQHF; cdr3_nt: TGTGCGGGGGCCCTGACGGCGGAACAGCCCCAGCATTTT
j_call: TRBJ2-7; clone_size: NA; d_call: TRBD2; v_call: TRBV7-9; cdr3_aa: CASSLVGGSSYEQYF; cdr3_nt: TGTGCCAGCAGCTTAGTAGGCGGGAGCTCCTACGAGCAGTACTTC
j_call: TRBJ2-1; clone_size: NA; d_call: TRBD1; v_call: TRBV18; cdr3_aa: CASSPTGDNYNEQFF; cdr3_nt: TGTGCCAGCTCACCAACAGGGGATAACTACAATGAGCAGTTCTTC
j_call: TRBJ1-4; clone_size: NA; d_call: NA; v_call: TRBV15; cdr3_aa: CATSRQLDATNEKLFF; cdr3_nt: TGTGCCACCAGCAGACAGTTAGACGCAACTAATGAAAAACTGTTTTTT
j_call: TRBJ2-1; clone_size: NA; d_call: NA; v_call: TRBV21-1; cdr3_aa: CASSYGGGAYNEQFF; cdr3_nt: TGTGCCAGCAGCTACGGCGGGGGTGCCTACAATGAGCAGTTCTTC
j_call: TRBJ2-3; clone_size: NA; d_call: TRBD2; v_call: TRBV18; cdr3_aa: CASSNGGALGDTQYF; cdr3_nt: TGTGCCAGCTCCAACGGGGGGGCCCTTGGAGATACGCAGTATTTT
j_call: TRBJ2-7; clone_size: NA; d_call: NA; v_call: TRBV30; cdr3_aa: CACEGVLSYEQYF; cdr3_nt: TGTGCCTGCGAGGGTGTTCTATCCTACGAGCAGTACTTC
j_call: TRBJ2-7; clone_size: NA; d_call: NA; v_call: TRBV5-1; cdr3_aa: CASSLAMNYEQYF; cdr3_nt: TGCGCCAGCAGCTTGGCGATGAACTACGAGCAGTACTTC
j_call: TRBJ2-5; clone_size: NA; d_call: TRBD2; v_call: TRBV4-2; cdr3_aa: CASSKGTSGDKETQYF; cdr3_nt: TGTGCCAGCAGCAAAGGGACTAGCGGAGACAAAGAGACCCAGTACTTC
j_call: TRBJ2-2; clone_size: NA; d_call: TRBD1; v_call: TRBV4-1; cdr3_aa: CASSQDKGGVIGNTGELFF; cdr3_nt: TGCGCCAGCAGCCAAGATAAAGGGGGCGTCATTGGGAACACCGGGGAGCTGTTTTTT
j_call: TRBJ1-6; clone_size: NA; d_call: NA; v_call: TRBV6-5; cdr3_aa: CASRGGTEGSPLHF; cdr3_nt: TGTGCCAGCAGGGGCGGGACCGAAGGATCACCCCTCCACTTT
j_call: TRBJ1-4; clone_size: NA; d_call: TRBD1; v_call: TRBV4-1; cdr3_aa: CASSQTGIGTDNEKLFF; cdr3_nt: TGCGCCAGCAGCCAAACCGGAATTGGGACAGATAATGAAAAACTGTTTTTT
j_call: TRBJ2-6; clone_size: NA; d_call: NA; v_call: TRBV4-2; cdr3_aa: CASGLSGFGANVLTF; cdr3_nt: TGTGCCAGCGGTCTCTCAGGGTTTGGGGCCAACGTCCTGACTTTC
j_call: TRBJ2-2; clone_size: NA; d_call: NA; v_call: TRBV19; cdr3_aa: CASSMKGNTGELFF; cdr3_nt: TGTGCCAGTAGTATGAAGGGGAACACCGGGGAGCTGTTTTTT
j_call: TRBJ2-5; clone_size: NA; d_call: NA; v_call: TRBV7-9; cdr3_aa: CASSKDIRGETQYF; cdr3_nt: TGTGCCAGCAGTAAGGACATCAGGGGAGAGACCCAGTACTTC
j_call: TRBJ2-2; clone_size: NA; d_call: NA; v_call: TRBV6-1; cdr3_aa: CASSEYGQHTGELFF; cdr3_nt: TGTGCCAGCAGTGAATATGGTCAGCACACCGGGGAGCTGTTTTTT
j_call: TRBJ1-2; clone_size: NA; d_call: NA; v_call: TRBV20-1; cdr3_aa: CSASGAGATNYGYTF; cdr3_nt: TGCAGTGCTAGTGGGGCTGGGGCAACTAACTATGGCTACACCTTC
j_call: TRBJ2-2; clone_size: once; d_call: TRBD1; v_call: TRBV19; cdr3_aa: CASTRTGGTAGELFF; cdr3_nt: TGTGCCAGTACTAGGACAGGGGGAACGGCCGGGGAGCTGTTTTTT
j_call: TRBJ2-6; clone_size: NA; d_call: NA; v_call: TRBV18; cdr3_aa: CASSPLQGSGANVLTF; cdr3_nt: TGTGCCAGCTCACCCCTTCAGGGCTCTGGGGCCAACGTCCTGACTTTC
j_call: TRBJ2-3; clone_size: NA; d_call: NA; v_call: TRBV29-1; cdr3_aa: CSAKGITGIGATDTQYF; cdr3_nt: TGCAGCGCGAAAGGAATAACAGGAATTGGAGCGACAGATACGCAGTATTTT
j_call: TRBJ2-1; clone_size: NA; d_call: NA; v_call: TRBV7-9; cdr3_aa: CASNEQFF; cdr3_nt: TGTGCCAGCAATGAGCAGTTCTTC
j_call: TRBJ1-4; clone_size: NA; d_call: NA; v_call: TRBV5-4; cdr3_aa: CASSLGGTNEKLFF; cdr3_nt: TGTGCCAGCAGCTTAGGCGGGACTAATGAAAAACTGTTTTTT
j_call: TRBJ2-1; clone_size: few; d_call: TRBD2; v_call: TRBV19; cdr3_aa: CASSIRGGSGGFSYNEQFF; cdr3_nt: TGTGCCAGTAGTATTCGCGGGGGTAGCGGGGGCTTCTCCTACAATGAGCAGTTCTTC